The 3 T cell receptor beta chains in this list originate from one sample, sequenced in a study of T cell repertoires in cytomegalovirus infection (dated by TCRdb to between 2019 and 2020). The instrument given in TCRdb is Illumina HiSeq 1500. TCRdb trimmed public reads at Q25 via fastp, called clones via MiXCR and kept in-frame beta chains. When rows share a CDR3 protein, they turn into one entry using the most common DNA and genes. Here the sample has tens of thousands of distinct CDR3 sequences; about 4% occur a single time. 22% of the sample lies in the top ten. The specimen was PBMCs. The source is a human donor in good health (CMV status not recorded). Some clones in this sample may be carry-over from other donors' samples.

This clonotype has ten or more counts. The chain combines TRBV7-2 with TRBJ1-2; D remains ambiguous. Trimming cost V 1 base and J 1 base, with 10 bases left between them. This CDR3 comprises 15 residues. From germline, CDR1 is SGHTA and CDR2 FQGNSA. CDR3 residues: CASSLGVSYNYGYTF. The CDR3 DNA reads TGTGCCAGCAGCTTAGGAGTGTCCTATAACTATGGCTACACCTTC.

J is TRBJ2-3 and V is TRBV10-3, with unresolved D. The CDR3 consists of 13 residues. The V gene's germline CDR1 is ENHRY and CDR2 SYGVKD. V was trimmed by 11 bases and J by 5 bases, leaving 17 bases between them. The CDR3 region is CAARPGWVDTQYF. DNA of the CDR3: TGTGCCGCACGGCCGGGCTGGGTAGATACGCAGTATTTT.

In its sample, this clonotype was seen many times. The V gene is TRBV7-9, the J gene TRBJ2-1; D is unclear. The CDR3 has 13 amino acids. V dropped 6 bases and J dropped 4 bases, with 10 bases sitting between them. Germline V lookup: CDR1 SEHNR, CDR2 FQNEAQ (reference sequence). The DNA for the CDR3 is TGTGCCAGCAGTCCCGACATATACAATGAGCAGTTCTTC. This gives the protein CASSPDIYNEQFF.